Below, one T cell receptor (beta chain) is given with its context. The data were obtained in a study of blood T cell repertoires in COVID-19. Study context: T cells, B-cell-depleted T cells, or PBMCs provided the cDNA or gDNA that served as material.

Authors' analysis steps: The assay estimated nucleated cells by amplifying reference gene primers. Assay: immunoSEQ multiplex PCR; the TCRdb copy retains only in-frame clones and omits some. That table gives V, J and clone size, and the DNA gave D and trimming. The data show 200,000 to 250,000 clones, 88% seen once. Losses at the gene ends were 2 bases for V and 0 bases for J; bases not matched to a gene: 2. The CDR3 extends over 16 amino acids. Germline CDR1 and CDR2: SGHTA and FQGTGA. Recruits, aged about 18 to 95 years, lived in around 24 US areas. Grouping used clinical history reported by participants in a survey and questionnaire.

This chain links TRBV7-3 with TRBJ2-2; 8 bases agree with TRBD1. Sequenced: PBMCs or T cells enriched from blood (not recorded which). This sequence was found in a woman younger than 45 who had recovered from COVID-19. DNA of the CDR3: TGTGCCAGCAGCTTACTACAGGGGGCGAACACCGGGGAGCTGTTTTTT. This sequence encodes CASSLLQGANTGELFF.